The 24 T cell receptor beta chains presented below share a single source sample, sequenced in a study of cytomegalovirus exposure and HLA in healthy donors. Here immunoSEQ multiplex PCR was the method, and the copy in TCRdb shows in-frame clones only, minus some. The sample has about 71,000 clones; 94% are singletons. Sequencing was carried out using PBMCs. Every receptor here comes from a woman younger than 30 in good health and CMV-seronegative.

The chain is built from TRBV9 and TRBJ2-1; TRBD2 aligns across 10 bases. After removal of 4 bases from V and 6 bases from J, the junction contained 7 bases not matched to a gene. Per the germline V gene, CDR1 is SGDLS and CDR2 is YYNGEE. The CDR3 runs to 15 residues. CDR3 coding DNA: TGTGCCAGCAGCCCCCGGCTAGCGGGAGCCAATGAGCAGTTCTTC. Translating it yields CASSPRLAGANEQFF.

CDR3 sequence (DNA): TGTGCCAGCAGCTCCTCCGGGACTAGCTCCTACGAGCAGTACTTC. Translated, it gives CASSSSGTSSYEQYF. This sequence joins TRBV9 and TRBJ2-7; 8 bases fit TRBD2. The V and J ends lost 4 bases and 0 bases, in that order; junction bases with no gene match: 6. The CDR3 runs to 15 residues. Germline CDR1 and CDR2: SGDLS and YYNGEE.

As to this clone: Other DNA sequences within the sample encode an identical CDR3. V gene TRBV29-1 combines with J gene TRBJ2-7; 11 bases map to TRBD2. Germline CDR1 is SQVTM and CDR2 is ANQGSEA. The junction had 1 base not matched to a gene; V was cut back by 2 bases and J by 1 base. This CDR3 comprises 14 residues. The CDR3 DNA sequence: TGCAGCGTTGAAATAGCGGGAGGGTCCTACGAGCAGTACTTC. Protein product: CSVEIAGGSYEQYF.

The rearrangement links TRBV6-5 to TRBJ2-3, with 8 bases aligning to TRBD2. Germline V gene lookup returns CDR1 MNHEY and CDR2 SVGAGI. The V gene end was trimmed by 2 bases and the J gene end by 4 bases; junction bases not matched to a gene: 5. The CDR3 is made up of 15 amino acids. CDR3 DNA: TGTGCCAGCAGTTACCAGGGACTAGTCTCAGATACGCAGTATTTT. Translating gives CASSYQGLVSDTQYF.

CDR3 coding DNA: TGTGCCAGCAGCAAAGAGGCAGCGGGACCCCCCAATGAGCAGTTCTTC. It is translated as CASSKEAAGPPNEQFF. The V and J genes are TRBV21-1 and TRBJ2-1; the D call of TRBD2 is as the table states it, not checked on the DNA. TRBV21-1 is recorded as a pseudogene. CDR3 length: 16 amino acids.

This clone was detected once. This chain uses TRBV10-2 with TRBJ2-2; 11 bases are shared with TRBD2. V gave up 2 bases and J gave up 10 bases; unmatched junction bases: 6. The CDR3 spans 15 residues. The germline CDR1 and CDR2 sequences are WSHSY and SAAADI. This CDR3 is CASSETSGSTEELFF. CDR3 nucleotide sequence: TGCGCCAGCAGTGAGACTAGCGGGAGCACGGAGGAGCTGTTTTTT.

CDR3 loop: CASSSGTGGYEQYF. The CDR3 DNA reads as TGTGCCAGCAGCTCCGGGACAGGCGGCTACGAGCAGTACTTC. V gene TRBV5-4 combines with J gene TRBJ2-7; 8 bases are shared with TRBD1. Germline V gene data show CDR1 as SGHNT and CDR2 as YYREEE (reference sequence). The J segment lost 3 bases and the V segment lost 3 bases, leaving 5 bases of the junction unmatched. CDR3 length: 14 amino acids.

The CDR3 DNA reads as TGTGCCAGCAGTCTTCCCTCCAACTATGGCTACACCTTC. It encodes CASSLPSNYGYTF. The V and J genes are TRBV6-1 and TRBJ1-2, with no clear D. The CDR3 runs 13 residues. Trimming left V 5 bases short and J 2 bases short, with 9 bases between. Germline loops: CDR1 MNHNS, CDR2 SASEGT.

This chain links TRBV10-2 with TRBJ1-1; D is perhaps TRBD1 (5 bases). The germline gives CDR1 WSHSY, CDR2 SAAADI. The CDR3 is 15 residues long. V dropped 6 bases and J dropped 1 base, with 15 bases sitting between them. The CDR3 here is CASRRRQGANTEAFF. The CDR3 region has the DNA TGCGCCAGCAGGCGCCGGCAAGGGGCGAACACTGAAGCTTTCTTT.

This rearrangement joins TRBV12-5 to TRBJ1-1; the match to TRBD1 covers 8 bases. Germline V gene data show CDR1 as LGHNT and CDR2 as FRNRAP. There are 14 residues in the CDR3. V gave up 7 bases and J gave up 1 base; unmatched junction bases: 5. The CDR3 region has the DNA TGTGCTAGTGCCCCGGACAGGGCGAACACTGAAGCTTTCTTT. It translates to CASAPDRANTEAFF.

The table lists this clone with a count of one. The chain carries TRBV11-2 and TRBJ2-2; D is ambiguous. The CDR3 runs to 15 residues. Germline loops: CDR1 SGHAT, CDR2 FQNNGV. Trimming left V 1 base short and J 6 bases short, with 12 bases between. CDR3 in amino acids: CASSLGPVSSGELFF. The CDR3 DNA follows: TGTGCCAGCAGCTTAGGCCCCGTGAGCTCCGGGGAGCTGTTTTTT.

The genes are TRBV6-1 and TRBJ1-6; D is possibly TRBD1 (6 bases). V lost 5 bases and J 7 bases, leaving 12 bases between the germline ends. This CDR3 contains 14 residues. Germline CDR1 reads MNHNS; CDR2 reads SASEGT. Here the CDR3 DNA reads TGTGCCAGCAGTTTGACGGGACAAAATTCACCCCTCCACTTT. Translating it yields CASSLTGQNSPLHF.

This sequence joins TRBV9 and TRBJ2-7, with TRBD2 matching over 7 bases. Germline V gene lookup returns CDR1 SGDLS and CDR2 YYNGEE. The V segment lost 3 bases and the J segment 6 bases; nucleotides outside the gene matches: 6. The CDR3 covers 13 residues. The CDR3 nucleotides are TGTGCCAGCAGCGCCGCGGGGGAGTCCGAGCAGTACTTC. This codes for CASSAAGESEQYF.

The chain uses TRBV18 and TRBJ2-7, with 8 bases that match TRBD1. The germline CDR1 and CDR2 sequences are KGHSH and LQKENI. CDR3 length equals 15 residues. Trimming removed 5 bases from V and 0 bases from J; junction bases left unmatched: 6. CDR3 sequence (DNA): TGTGCCAGCTCAAGAGGACAGGGCAGCTCCTACGAGCAGTACTTC. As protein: CASSRGQGSSYEQYF.

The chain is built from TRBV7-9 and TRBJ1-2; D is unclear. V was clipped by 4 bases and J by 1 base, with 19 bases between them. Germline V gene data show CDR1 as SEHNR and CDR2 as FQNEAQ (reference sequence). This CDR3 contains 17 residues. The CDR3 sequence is CASSSISGSTFNYGYTF. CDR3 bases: TGTGCCAGCAGCTCGATTAGCGGCTCGACATTTAACTATGGCTACACCTTC. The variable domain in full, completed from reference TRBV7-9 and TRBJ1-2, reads DTGVSQNPRHKITKRGQNVTFRCDPISEHNRLYWYRQTLGQGPEFLTYFQNEAQLEKSRLLSDRFSAERPKGSFSTLEIQRTEQGDSAMYLCASSSISGSTFNYGYTFGSGTRLTVV.

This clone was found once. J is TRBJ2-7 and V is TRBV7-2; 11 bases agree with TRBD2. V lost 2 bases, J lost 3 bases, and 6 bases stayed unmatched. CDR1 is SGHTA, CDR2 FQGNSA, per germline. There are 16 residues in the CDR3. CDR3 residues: CASSLSSGGAVYEQYF. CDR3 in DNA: TGTGCCAGCAGCTTAAGTAGCGGGGGGGCCGTCTACGAGCAGTACTTC.

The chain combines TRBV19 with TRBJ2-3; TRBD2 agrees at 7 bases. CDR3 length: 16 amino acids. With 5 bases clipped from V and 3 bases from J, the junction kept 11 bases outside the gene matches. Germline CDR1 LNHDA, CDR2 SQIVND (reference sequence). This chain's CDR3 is CASSRASGIGTDTQYF. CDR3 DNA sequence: TGTGCCAGTAGTCGCGCGAGCGGGATAGGGACAGATACGCAGTATTTT. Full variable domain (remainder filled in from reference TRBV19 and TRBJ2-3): DGGITQSPKYLFRKEGQNVTLSCEQNLNHDAMYWYRQDPGQGLRLIYYSQIVNDFQKGDIAEGYSVSREKKESFPLTVTSAQKNPTAFYLCASSRASGIGTDTQYFGPGTRLTVL.

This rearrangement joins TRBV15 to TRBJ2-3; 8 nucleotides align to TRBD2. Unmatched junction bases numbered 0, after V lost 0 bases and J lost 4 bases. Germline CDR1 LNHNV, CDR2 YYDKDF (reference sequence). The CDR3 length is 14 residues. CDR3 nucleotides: TGTGCCACCAGCAGAGAGGGACTAGCAGATACGCAGTATTTT. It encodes CATSREGLADTQYF.

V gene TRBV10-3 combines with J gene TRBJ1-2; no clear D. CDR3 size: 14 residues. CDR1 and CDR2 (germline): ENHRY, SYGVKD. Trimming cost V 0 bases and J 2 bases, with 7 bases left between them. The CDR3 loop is CAISESSGNYGYTF. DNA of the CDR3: TGTGCCATCAGTGAGTCGAGCGGGAACTATGGCTACACCTTC.

The CDR3 protein is CASSQDPSGFQETQYF. The CDR3 region has the DNA TGTGCCAGCAGCCAAGATCCGTCCGGGTTCCAAGAGACCCAGTACTTC. This chain links TRBV4-2 with TRBJ2-5, with D hard to call. V was clipped by 0 bases and J by 1 base, with 12 bases between them. This CDR3 is 16 amino acids long. Germline V gives CDR1 LGHNA, CDR2 YNFKEQ.

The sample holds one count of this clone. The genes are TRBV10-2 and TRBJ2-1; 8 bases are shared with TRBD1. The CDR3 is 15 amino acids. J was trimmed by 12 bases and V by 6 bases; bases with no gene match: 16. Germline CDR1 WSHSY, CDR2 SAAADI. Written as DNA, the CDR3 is TGCGCCAGCAGCGGGACAGGCGGCCCGCCGCGGTGGCAGTTCTTC. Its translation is CASSGTGGPPRWQFF.

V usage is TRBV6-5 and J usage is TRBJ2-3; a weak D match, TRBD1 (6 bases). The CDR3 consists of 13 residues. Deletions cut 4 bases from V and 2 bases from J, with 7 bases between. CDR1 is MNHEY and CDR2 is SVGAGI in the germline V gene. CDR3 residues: CASSWDNTDTQYF. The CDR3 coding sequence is TGTGCCAGCAGTTGGGACAACACAGATACGCAGTATTTT.

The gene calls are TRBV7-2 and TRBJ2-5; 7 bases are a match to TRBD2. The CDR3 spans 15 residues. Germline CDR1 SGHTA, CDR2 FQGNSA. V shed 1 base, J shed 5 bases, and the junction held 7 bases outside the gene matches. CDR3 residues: CASSLGGGGEETQYF. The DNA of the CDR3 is TGTGCCAGCAGCTTAGGTGGCGGGGGAGAGGAGACCCAGTACTTC.

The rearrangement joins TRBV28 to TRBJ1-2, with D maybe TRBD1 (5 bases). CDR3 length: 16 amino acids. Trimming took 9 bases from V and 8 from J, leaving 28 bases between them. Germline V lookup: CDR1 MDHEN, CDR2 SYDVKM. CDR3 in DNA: TGTGCCAGTAACCAACCCCTGGCAGGGTCACTTCCCGGCTACACCTTC. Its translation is CASNQPLAGSLPGYTF.